The 28 T cell receptor beta chains listed next were all sequenced from one sample in a study of cytomegalovirus exposure and HLA in healthy donors. A multiplex PCR was run with 60 Vbeta primers and 13 Jbeta primers. Data came from immunoSEQ multiplex PCR; TCRdb stores just in-frame clones and leaves some out. The table includes approximately 170,000 clones, more than 65% detected once. Sequenced: PBMCs. The receptor source for this set is a male donor in good health and CMV-seronegative.

The V and J genes are TRBV7-6 and TRBJ2-2, with TRBD1 identical over 8 bases. Trimming cost V 1 base and J 2 bases; bases outside gene matches: 6. In germline, CDR1 is SGHVS, CDR2 FNYEAQ. The CDR3 has 17 amino acids. This CDR3 reads CASSLVWGQDNTGELFF. DNA of the CDR3: TGTGCCAGCAGCTTAGTTTGGGGACAGGATAACACCGGGGAGCTGTTTTTT.

V is TRBV7-9 and J is TRBJ2-1; D is uncertain. V was trimmed by 4 bases and J by 5 bases, leaving 12 bases between them. There are 14 residues in the CDR3. The germline V gene has CDR1 SEHNR and CDR2 FQNEAQ (reference sequence). CDR3 loop: CASSSILRDNEQFF. The CDR3 coding sequence is TGTGCCAGCAGCTCAATACTGAGAGACAATGAGCAGTTCTTC.

The rearrangement links TRBV28 to TRBJ2-6; maybe TRBD2 (6 bases). The CDR3 runs 16 residues. Germline V gene lookup returns CDR1 MDHEN and CDR2 SYDVKM. Trimming left V 4 bases short and J 0 bases short, with 10 bases between. CDR3: CASSSGGASGANVLTF. The CDR3 DNA follows: TGTGCCAGCAGTTCAGGCGGGGCCTCTGGGGCCAACGTCCTGACTTTC. Using reference TRBV28 and TRBJ2-6 for the parts outside the CDR3, the full variable domain is DVKVTQSSRYLVKRTGEKVFLECVQDMDHENMFWYRQDPGLGLRLIYFSYDVKMKEKGDIPEGYSVSREKKERFSLILESASTNQTSMYLCASSSGGASGANVLTFGAGSRLTVL.

This clone appeared a few times. This chain links TRBV5-4 with TRBJ1-2; D gene unclear. The germline V and J ends were trimmed by 0 bases and 6 bases, with 9 bases remaining between them. Germline CDR1 SGHNT, CDR2 YYREEE (reference sequence). This CDR3 is 13 amino acids long. In DNA, the CDR3 is TGTGCCAGCAGCTTGGATGCTTCGGATGGCTACACCTTC. Translating it yields CASSLDASDGYTF.

The CDR3 here is CASSAHRRETPSNEQFF. CDR3 nucleotides: TGTGCCAGCAGTGCCCACCGGCGGGAGACTCCTAGCAATGAGCAGTTCTTC. The rearrangement links TRBV28 to TRBJ2-1, with 7 bases fitting TRBD2. Germline lookup yields CDR1 MDHEN and CDR2 SYDVKM. The CDR3 has 17 residues. V shed 5 bases, J shed 6 bases, and the junction held 16 bases outside the gene matches.

V and J are TRBV4-3 and TRBJ1-4, with no clear D. Germline CDR1 is LGHNA and CDR2 is YSLEER. The CDR3 covers 14 residues. V shed 1 base and J shed 8 bases, with 11 bases lying between them. The CDR3 sequence is CASSQVQPGEKLFF. DNA of the CDR3: TGCGCCAGCAGCCAAGTACAGCCGGGAGAAAAACTGTTTTTT.

This sequence joins TRBV5-1 and TRBJ2-3, with D possibly being TRBD2 (7 bases). The germline V and J ends were trimmed by 4 bases and 3 bases, with 15 bases remaining between them. The CDR3 has 15 residues. Germline-derived CDR1 and CDR2 are SGHRS and YFSETQ. DNA of the CDR3: TGCGCCAGCAGCCTTGGGGGGGCCCTAACAGATACGCAGTATTTT. Translated, it gives CASSLGGALTDTQYF.

The gene calls are TRBV30 and TRBJ1-5; D call uncertain. Per the germline V gene, CDR1 is GTSNPN and CDR2 is SVGIG (reference sequence). The CDR3 consists of 12 residues. Between the trimmed V and J ends, which lost 5 bases and 0 bases, there was a span of 5 bases. The CDR3 reads CAWGDSNQPQHF. CDR3 bases: TGTGCCTGGGGAGATAGCAATCAGCCCCAGCATTTT. The full variable domain, in which reference TRBV30 and TRBJ1-5 provide the parts outside the CDR3, is SQTIHQWPATLVQPVGSPLSLECTVEGTSNPNLYWYRQAAGRGLQLLFYSVGIGQISSEVPQNLSASRPQDRQFILSSKKLLLSDSGFYLCAWGDSNQPQHFGDGTRLSIL.

This chain links TRBV7-3 with TRBJ1-1; 9 bases line up with TRBD1. The germline CDR1 and CDR2 sequences are SGHTA and FQGTGA. J gave up 6 bases and V 4 bases, and 12 bases lay outside the gene matches. The CDR3 sequence is 16 residues long. The CDR3 region is CASSSGTGYFGAEAFF. The CDR3, as DNA: TGTGCCAGCAGCTCCGGGACAGGGTATTTCGGCGCTGAAGCTTTCTTT.

The chain carries TRBV13 and TRBJ2-7, with 8 bases aligning to TRBD1. Germline V gene lookup returns CDR1 PRHDT and CDR2 FYEKMQ (reference sequence). V lost 4 bases, J lost 2 bases, and 7 bases stayed unmatched. This CDR3 has 15 residues. DNA of the CDR3: TGTGCCAGCAGCTCAGACAGGGGCCCCCCCTACGAGCAGTACTTC. It is translated as CASSSDRGPPYEQYF.

V gene TRBV5-4 combines with J gene TRBJ2-5, with 7 bases identical to TRBD1. The CDR3 is 14 amino acids. CDR1 is SGHNT and CDR2 is YYREEE in the germline V gene (reference sequence). The ends lost 2 bases at V and 2 bases at J; junction bases unmatched: 3. The CDR3 coding sequence is TGTGCCAGCAGCTTCCGGGACAGACAAGAGACCCAGTACTTC. Its protein product is CASSFRDRQETQYF.

The chain joins TRBV7-6 to TRBJ2-2; TRBD2 is a possible D gene (6 bases). The CDR3 length is 17 residues. The V gene's germline CDR1 is SGHVS and CDR2 FNYEAQ. The V gene lost 2 bases and the J gene lost 6 bases, with 19 bases spanning the gap. CDR3 amino acids: CASSLSSGGVAAGELFF. Written as DNA, the CDR3 is TGTGCCAGCAGCTTATCCTCAGGCGGGGTGGCCGCCGGGGAGCTGTTTTTT.

The chain combines TRBV5-4 with TRBJ1-4; 10 bases line up with TRBD1. The CDR3 is made up of 13 amino acids. Trimming at V came to 6 bases and at J to 6 bases, leaving 2 bases not matched to a gene. Germline V gene data show CDR1 as SGHNT and CDR2 as YYREEE (reference sequence). The CDR3 DNA is TGTGCCAGCAAGGGACAGGGGTATGAAAAACTGTTTTTT. Amino acids: CASKGQGYEKLFF.

This clone was picked up a small number of times. This chain links TRBV27 with TRBJ2-6; D ambiguous. The V gene lost 6 bases and the J gene lost 3 bases, with 3 bases spanning the gap. The CDR3 is 12 residues long. In germline, CDR1 is MNHEY, CDR2 SMNVEV (reference sequence). CDR3 sequence: CASSSGANVLTF. Written as DNA, the CDR3 is TGTGCCAGCAGCAGTGGGGCCAACGTCCTGACTTTC.

This clone was counted only a few times. V usage is TRBV15 and J usage is TRBJ2-6; no clear D. Per the germline V gene, CDR1 is LNHNV and CDR2 is YYDKDF (reference sequence). This CDR3 is built from 14 residues. The V end was cut by 5 bases, the J end by 1 base, with 6 bases between. In nucleotides, the CDR3 is TGTGCCACCAGCGTTAATTCTGGGGCCAACGTCCTGACTTTC. Protein: CATSVNSGANVLTF.

This sequence joins TRBV5-6 and TRBJ2-1, with 10 bases identical to TRBD2. The CDR3 length is 15 residues. J gave up 5 bases and V 2 bases, and 4 bases lay outside the gene matches. The germline V gene has CDR1 SGHDT and CDR2 YYEEEE. CDR3 nucleotides: TGTGCCAGCAGCTTAAGGACTAGCGGTAACAATGAGCAGTTCTTC. Translated, it gives CASSLRTSGNNEQFF.

This clone was counted only a few times. V gene TRBV5-1 combines with J gene TRBJ2-3, with 8 nucleotides matching TRBD2. CDR3 size: 14 residues. The germline CDR1 and CDR2 sequences are SGHRS and YFSETQ. V lost 2 bases to trimming and J lost 1 base; unmatched junction nucleotides: 0. The CDR3 region is CASSLAGGTDTQYF. CDR3 DNA: TGCGCCAGCAGCTTAGCGGGGGGCACAGATACGCAGTATTTT. Variable domain in full (rest from reference TRBV5-1 and TRBJ2-3): KAGVTQTPRYLIKTRGQQVTLSCSPISGHRSVSWYQQTPGQGLQFLFEYFSETQRNKGNFPGRFSGRQFSNSRSEMNVSTLELGDSALYLCASSLAGGTDTQYFGPGTRLTVL.

This clone has just a few counts. The J gene is TRBJ2-7, the V gene TRBV5-5; 9 nucleotides align to TRBD2. CDR3 length: 15 residues. V lost 5 bases, J lost 5 bases, and 11 bases stayed unmatched. The germline V gene encodes CDR1 SGHKS and CDR2 YYEKEE (reference sequence). CDR3 in amino acids: CASRPTGTSFHEQYF. CDR3 nucleotide sequence: TGTGCCAGCAGACCAACCGGGACTAGCTTCCACGAGCAGTACTTC.

The DNA of the CDR3 is TGTGCCAGCAGGACTAAGGGACAAAGGGAGACCCAGTACTTC. This sequence encodes CASRTKGQRETQYF. V is TRBV27 and J is TRBJ2-5; TRBD1 might be the D (6 bases). Germline V gene lookup returns CDR1 MNHEY and CDR2 SMNVEV (reference sequence). Trimming stripped 6 bases from V and 5 bases from J, with 16 bases between. CDR3 size: 14 residues.

CDR3 protein: CASSQELAGGSDTQYF. The CDR3 DNA sequence: TGTGCCAGCAGCCAAGAGCTAGCGGGAGGTTCAGATACGCAGTATTTT. The gene calls are TRBV4-2 and TRBJ2-3, with TRBD2 matching 11 bases. This CDR3 has 16 amino acids. Trimming removed 0 bases from V and 4 bases from J; junction bases left unmatched: 3. Germline V gives CDR1 LGHNA, CDR2 YNFKEQ.

A note on this clone: Other nucleotide sequences from this sample produce the same CDR3. DNA for the CDR3: TGTGCCATCAAACAGGGCGCGTGGTTGAATCAGCCCCAGCATTTT. Protein sequence: CAIKQGAWLNQPQHF. This chain joins TRBV19 and TRBJ1-5, with TRBD1 as a possible D gene (6 bases). CDR3 length: 15 residues. CDR1 and CDR2 from the germline V gene are LNHDA and SQIVND (reference sequence). Trimming pared 10 bases from V and 4 bases from J, leaving 20 bases between.

This clone was detected once. The rearrangement links TRBV11-2 to TRBJ2-3; 10 bases are a match to TRBD2. The V gene end was trimmed by 1 base and the J gene end by 5 bases; junction bases not matched to a gene: 15. The CDR3 totals 19 residues. In germline, CDR1 is SGHAT, CDR2 FQNNGV. CDR3 DNA: TGTGCCAGCAGCTTAGCCCTAGCGGGAGATTTGGGCCAGCTAGATACGCAGTATTTT. Translated, it gives CASSLALAGDLGQLDTQYF. Drawing the rest from reference TRBV11-2 and TRBJ2-3, the complete variable domain is EAGVAQSPRYKIIEKRQSVAFWCNPISGHATLYWYQQILGQGPKLLIQFQNNGVVDDSQLPKDRFSAERLKGVDSTLKIQPAKLEDSAVYLCASSLALAGDLGQLDTQYFGPGTRLTVL.

CDR3 protein: CASSYSSSGIEAFF. The CDR3, as DNA: TGTGCCAGCAGTTACTCGAGTTCAGGGATTGAAGCTTTCTTT. This chain uses TRBV6-5 with TRBJ1-1, with D maybe TRBD1 (5 bases). Germline lookup yields CDR1 MNHEY and CDR2 SVGAGI. V gave up 0 bases and J gave up 7 bases, with 12 bases separating them. The CDR3 length is 14 residues.

V and J are TRBV5-1 and TRBJ1-1; D perhaps matches TRBD1 (5 bases). Germline V gives CDR1 SGHRS, CDR2 YFSETQ. The CDR3 is made up of 13 amino acids. V was cut by 4 bases and J by 1 base, with 8 bases left in between. The CDR3 DNA is TGCGCCAGCAGCGGACAACAGAACACTGAAGCTTTCTTT. As protein: CASSGQQNTEAFF.

This clone was picked up a small number of times. The CDR3 DNA follows: TGTGCCTGGAGTGTAAGGCTAGCGGGTACGAAATACAATGAGCAGTTCTTC. It translates to CAWSVRLAGTKYNEQFF. The chain is built from TRBV30 and TRBJ2-1; 8 nucleotides match TRBD2. The CDR3 extends over 17 amino acids. Germline values: CDR1 GTSNPN, CDR2 SVGIG (reference sequence). J lost 4 bases, V lost 0 bases, and 11 bases had no gene match.

The CDR3 reads CASSRPGQGETQYF. The CDR3 DNA reads TGTGCCAGCAGCCGACCGGGACAGGGGGAGACCCAGTACTTC. The chain links TRBV5-4 to TRBJ2-5; 10 bases map to TRBD1. This CDR3 has 14 residues. The junction had 5 bases not matched to a gene; V was cut back by 4 bases and J by 5 bases. CDR1 and CDR2 (germline): SGHNT, YYREEE (reference sequence).

V and J are TRBV2 and TRBJ1-1; TRBD1 aligns across 9 bases. The CDR3 length is 14 residues. Germline V gene data show CDR1 as SNHLY and CDR2 as FYNNEI. V gave up 10 bases and J gave up 5 bases; unmatched junction bases: 11. For the CDR3, the DNA is TGTGCCACCATGGGTGGGACAGGGAATACTGAAGCTTTCTTT. As protein: CATMGGTGNTEAFF.

The chain employs TRBV18 and TRBJ2-7, with unresolved D. CDR1 and CDR2 from the germline V gene are KGHSH and LQKENI. This CDR3 has 17 amino acids. Trimming removed 4 bases at V and 9 bases at J, with 28 bases between. The DNA of the CDR3 is TGTGCCAGCTCACTAGAGGCCTCCAAAATGCCTACGAAAGGGCAGTACTTC. Translated: CASSLEASKMPTKGQYF.